This TCR beta chain was found in a study of T cells after posttransplantation cyclophosphamide. This related bone marrow graft donor gave peripheral blood on the day of marrow donation. The assay was immunoSEQ multiplex PCR, and TCRdb's table has in-frame clones only and misses some. The counts give around 26,000 clones, none of them seen only once; around 4.4% is held by the top ten. Looked up from germline, CDR1 is MNHNS and CDR2 is SASEGT. The V and J ends lost 6 bases and 8 bases respectively, with 20 bases between them. There are 15 residues in the CDR3. This clone was seen ten or more times. This chain joins TRBV6-1 and TRBJ1-5; D perhaps matches TRBD1 (6 bases). Sequencing used PBMCs. The sequence was collected from a woman between 50 and 59 years old in good health, CMV-negative, and a related stem cell transplant donor. CDR3 coding DNA: TGTGCCAGCAGGGTGAATGTACAGGGCGCCGAGCCCCAGCATTTT. The encoded protein is CASRVNVQGAEPQHF.